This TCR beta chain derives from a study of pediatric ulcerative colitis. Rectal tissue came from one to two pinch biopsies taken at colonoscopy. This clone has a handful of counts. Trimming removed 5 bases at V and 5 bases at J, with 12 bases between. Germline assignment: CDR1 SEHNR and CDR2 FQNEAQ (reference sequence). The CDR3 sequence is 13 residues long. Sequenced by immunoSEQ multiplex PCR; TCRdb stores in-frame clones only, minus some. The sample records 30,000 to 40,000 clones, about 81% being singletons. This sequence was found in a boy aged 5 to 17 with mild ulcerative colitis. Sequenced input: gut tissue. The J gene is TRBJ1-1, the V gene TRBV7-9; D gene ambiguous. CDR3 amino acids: CASSPPVRTEAFF. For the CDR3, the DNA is TGTGCCAGCAGCCCTCCAGTCAGGACTGAAGCTTTCTTT.